The 31 T cell receptor beta chains in this list originate from one sample, sequenced in a study of OX40 agonist ivuxolimab in advanced cancers. Sequenced by immunoSEQ multiplex PCR; TCRdb stores in-frame clones only, minus some. The top ten clones hold under 0.8% of a sample with 90,000 to 100,000 clones, 80% to 90% of them seen once. The sequencing here drew on CD4+ or CD8+ T cells sorted from blood, taken in a trial of the OX40 agonist ivuxolimab. Source of these receptors: an adult with an advanced solid tumor such as melanoma, head and neck, liver or kidney cancer.

V is TRBV30 and J is TRBJ1-3; possible D gene TRBD1, 5 bases. The CDR3 spans 18 residues. The ends were cut back, 0 bases at V and 0 bases at J, with 18 bases in the middle. Per germline, CDR1 GTSNPN and CDR2 SVGIG (reference sequence). The CDR3 DNA sequence: TGTGCCTGGAGTGTATATCCGGTGGGGGTTGGCTCTGGAAACACCATATATTTT. Translated: CAWSVYPVGVGSGNTIYF.

V and J are TRBV18 and TRBJ1-2; 7 bases are shared with TRBD1. J gave up 8 bases and V 3 bases, and 12 bases lay outside the gene matches. The CDR3 is 15 amino acids. The V gene's germline CDR1 is KGHSH and CDR2 LQKENI. CDR3 region: CASSPQTTGANGYTF. The CDR3 nucleotides read TGTGCCAGCTCACCCCAAACCACAGGGGCAAACGGCTACACCTTC. Full variable domain (rest looked up from reference TRBV18 and TRBJ1-2): NAGVMQNPRHLVRRRGQEARLRCSPMKGHSHVYWYRQLPEEGLKFMVYLQKENIIDESGMPKERFSAEFPKEGPSILRIQQVVRGDSAAYFCASSPQTTGANGYTFGSGTRLTVV.

This chain uses TRBV2 with TRBJ2-5; D possibly uses TRBD1 or TRBD2 (5 bases each). Germline V gene lookup returns CDR1 SNHLY and CDR2 FYNNEI. The CDR3 totals 15 residues. With 7 bases removed from V and 5 bases from J, the gap between germline ends came to 20 bases. The CDR3 DNA is TGTGCCAGCAATTCGGGGCCCGTGCACGGGGAGACCCAGTACTTC. This codes for CASNSGPVHGETQYF. Filled out from reference TRBV2 and TRBJ2-5, the complete variable domain reads EPEVTQTPSHQVTQMGQEVILRCVPISNHLYFYWYRQILGQKVEFLVSFYNNEISEKSEIFDDQFSVERPDGSNFTLKIRSTKLEDSAMYFCASNSGPVHGETQYFGPGTRLLVL.

This clone was recorded once. This sequence joins TRBV20-1 and TRBJ2-1; 8 bases map to TRBD1. The germline CDR1 and CDR2 sequences are DFQATT and SNEGSKA (reference sequence). V shed 6 bases and J 9 bases; nucleotides not matched to a gene: 4. The length of the CDR3 is 11 residues. In nucleotides, the CDR3 is TGCAGTGCCTGGACAGGGTTTGAGCAGTTCTTC. Encoded protein: CSAWTGFEQFF.

The genes are TRBV10-1 and TRBJ2-3, with 8 bases that match TRBD2. CDR1 and CDR2 (germline): WNHNN, SYGVQD (reference sequence). V lost 0 bases, J lost 5 bases, and 10 bases stayed unmatched. CDR3 size: 17 residues. As DNA, the CDR3 is TGCGCCAGCAGTGAGTCGAATCGGGGGGGATTGGGAGATACGCAGTATTTT. Amino acid sequence: CASSESNRGGLGDTQYF.

The CDR3 loop reads CASRKFLDIQETQYF. The DNA of the CDR3 is TGTGCCAGCAGAAAGTTCCTCGATATCCAAGAGACCCAGTACTTC. V and J are TRBV5-5 and TRBJ2-5; no firm D call. Germline CDR1 and CDR2: SGHKS and YYEKEE (reference sequence). CDR3 size: 15 residues. Trimming took 5 bases from V and 1 from J, leaving 15 bases between them.

The chain carries TRBV6-5 and TRBJ1-1; the D gene is possibly TRBD1 (5 bases). Trimming shortened V by 3 bases and J by 3 bases, and 8 bases separated the two germline ends. Germline CDR1 MNHEY, CDR2 SVGAGI. This CDR3 region has 13 residues. CDR3 nucleotide sequence: TGTGCCAGCAGTTATCAGGGAGACACTGAAGCTTTCTTT. This codes for CASSYQGDTEAFF.

The chain employs TRBV4-3 and TRBJ2-7, with 9 bases aligning to TRBD1. The CDR3 is made up of 16 amino acids. Germline values: CDR1 LGHNA, CDR2 YSLEER. V was pared by 4 bases and J by 0 bases, with 7 bases of the junction left unmatched. The CDR3 spells CASSRTGGQSSYEQYF. In nucleotides, the CDR3 is TGCGCCAGCAGCCGAACAGGGGGCCAAAGCTCCTACGAGCAGTACTTC.

The CDR3: CASSSQGSGGSSYNEQFF. As DNA, the CDR3 is TGTGCCAGCAGCTCTCAGGGTAGCGGGGGCTCCTCCTACAATGAGCAGTTCTTC. V is TRBV5-6 and J is TRBJ2-1, with 9 bases lining up with TRBD2. The V gene end was trimmed by 3 bases and the J gene end by 0 bases; junction bases not matched to a gene: 10. The CDR3 sequence is 18 residues long. CDR1 SGHDT and CDR2 YYEEEE come from the germline V gene.

This chain links TRBV5-1 with TRBJ2-7; 10 bases match TRBD2. The CDR3 consists of 15 residues. V lost 1 base, J lost 3 bases, and 4 bases stayed unmatched. CDR1 and CDR2 from the germline V gene are SGHRS and YFSETQ. In DNA form, the CDR3 reads TGCGCCAGCAGCTTGATAGCGGGGGGATACTACGAGCAGTACTTC. This codes for CASSLIAGGYYEQYF.

This chain connects TRBV5-6 to TRBJ1-5; 8 bases line up with TRBD1. The CDR3 consists of 14 residues. The ends lost 1 base at V and 7 bases at J; junction bases unmatched: 4. From germline, CDR1 is SGHDT and CDR2 YYEEEE. The CDR3 region is CASSLTTGDQPQHF. Here the CDR3 DNA reads TGTGCCAGCAGCTTGACGACAGGGGACCAGCCCCAGCATTTT.

The rearrangement uses TRBV10-3 and TRBJ2-2, with TRBD1 identical over 8 bases. From germline, CDR1 is ENHRY and CDR2 SYGVKD. V lost 3 bases, J lost 7 bases, and 10 bases stayed unmatched. CDR3 length equals 16 residues. CDR3 in DNA: TGTGCCATCAGTGAAAGGGGCAGGGGGCTTCACGGGGAGCTGTTTTTT. Translating it yields CAISERGRGLHGELFF.

The J gene is TRBJ2-5, the V gene TRBV5-4; D not certain. The V gene lost 0 bases and the J gene lost 2 bases, with 11 bases spanning the gap. The germline V gene has CDR1 SGHNT and CDR2 YYREEE (reference sequence). The CDR3 contains 15 residues. The CDR3 DNA is TGTGCCAGCAGCTTGGTAGGGCAGTATCAAGAGACCCAGTACTTC. Translating gives CASSLVGQYQETQYF.

The chain couples TRBV6-6 to TRBJ1-2; 9 bases fit TRBD1. Germline V gives CDR1 MNHNY, CDR2 SVGAGI (reference sequence). This CDR3 comprises 14 residues. Trimming removed 2 bases from V and 9 bases from J; junction bases left unmatched: 7. The CDR3 region is CASSYERDRARYTF. The CDR3 DNA reads as TGTGCCAGCAGTTACGAACGGGACAGGGCGCGCTACACCTTC.

The rearrangement links TRBV28 to TRBJ2-3; D unclear. V lost 2 bases to trimming and J lost 0 bases, with 9 bases between them. This CDR3 has 15 amino acids. Germline V gene data show CDR1 as MDHEN and CDR2 as SYDVKM. CDR3 in amino acids: CASSLAAASTDTQYF. In nucleotides, the CDR3 is TGTGCCAGCAGTTTAGCGGCGGCTAGCACAGATACGCAGTATTTT.

V usage is TRBV19 and J usage is TRBJ1-1; the D is unclear. The CDR3 covers 14 residues. Trimming stripped 5 bases from V and 0 bases from J, with 10 bases between. CDR1 LNHDA and CDR2 SQIVND come from the germline V gene (reference sequence). The CDR3 DNA sequence: TGTGCCAGTAGTCTCAATGACATGAACACTGAAGCTTTCTTT. This codes for CASSLNDMNTEAFF.

This chain connects TRBV6-5 to TRBJ1-6; D not certain. Germline V gene lookup returns CDR1 MNHEY and CDR2 SVGAGI. The V and J ends lost 5 bases and 5 bases respectively, with 10 bases between them. The CDR3 extends over 14 amino acids. The CDR3 DNA is TGTGCCAGCAGTAACCGGGAGAATAATTCACCCCTCCACTTT. As protein: CASSNRENNSPLHF.

The chain is built from TRBV9 and TRBJ2-7, with no clear D. The germline V gene has CDR1 SGDLS and CDR2 YYNGEE. The CDR3 loop spans 14 amino acids. V was pared by 0 bases and J by 7 bases, with 14 bases between. CDR3 DNA: TGTGCCAGCAGCGTAGAGGCGGTCCCTAGGGAGCAGTACTTC. Protein sequence: CASSVEAVPREQYF.

The V gene is TRBV18, the J gene TRBJ2-2, with 9 bases identical to TRBD2. CDR1 is KGHSH and CDR2 is LQKENI in the germline V gene. The CDR3 consists of 15 residues. Losses at the gene ends were 6 bases for V and 7 bases for J; bases not matched to a gene: 9. Written as DNA, the CDR3 is TGTGCCAGCTCGTCCGGGACTAGCATCATCGGGGAGCTGTTTTTT. Translating it yields CASSSGTSIIGELFF.

The chain recombines TRBV7-2 with TRBJ2-5; perhaps TRBD2 as D (6 bases). Germline assignment: CDR1 SGHTA and CDR2 FQGNSA. With 7 bases removed from V and 5 bases from J, the gap between germline ends came to 17 bases. The length of the CDR3 is 14 residues. The CDR3 nucleotides read TGTGCCAGCACCCTTCTGGCAGGGAGGGAGACCCAGTACTTC. This gives the protein CASTLLAGRETQYF.

The chain recombines TRBV14 with TRBJ2-2; D might be TRBD1 or TRBD2, each matching 5 bases. The CDR3 is made up of 15 amino acids. Germline V gene lookup returns CDR1 SGHDN and CDR2 FVKESK. The V end lost 1 base, the J end lost 3 bases, and 9 bases lay between the germline ends. Written as DNA, the CDR3 is TGTGCCAGCAGCCAAGGTTGGGGGTACACCGGGGAGCTGTTTTTT. It translates to CASSQGWGYTGELFF.

This sequence joins TRBV10-1 and TRBJ2-7; TRBD2 is a possible D gene (5 bases). V shed 2 bases and J shed 2 bases, with 13 bases lying between them. In germline, CDR1 is WNHNN, CDR2 SYGVQD (reference sequence). This CDR3 region has 15 residues. The CDR3 DNA sequence: TGCGCCAGCAGTGAGGAGGGTACTAAGGCCTACGAGCAGTACTTC. This sequence encodes CASSEEGTKAYEQYF.

J is TRBJ2-1 and V is TRBV2; tentatively, D is TRBD1 (7 bases). The V and J ends lost 5 bases and 7 bases respectively, with 15 bases between them. The V gene's germline CDR1 is SNHLY and CDR2 FYNNEI. The CDR3 is 14 residues long. CDR3 sequence: CASSSEGAGNEQFF. The CDR3, as DNA: TGTGCCAGCAGTTCAGAGGGGGCGGGGAATGAGCAGTTCTTC.

This clone was counted only a few times. The J gene is TRBJ2-7, the V gene TRBV7-3; D remains unclear. Deletions cut 4 bases from V and 7 bases from J, with 14 bases between. The germline V gene encodes CDR1 SGHTA and CDR2 FQGTGA. The CDR3 is 13 amino acids. CDR3 protein: CASSSGGSREQYF. The CDR3 DNA reads TGTGCCAGCAGCTCCGGTGGCAGTCGAGAGCAGTACTTC.

This chain links TRBV7-2 with TRBJ2-3, with D perhaps TRBD2 (5 bases). CDR3 size: 14 residues. Per germline, CDR1 SGHTA and CDR2 FQGNSA. Deletions cut 2 bases from V and 0 bases from J, with 6 bases between. The CDR3: CASSLRRSTDTQYF. CDR3 coding DNA: TGTGCCAGCAGCTTAAGGAGGAGCACAGATACGCAGTATTTT.

This chain uses TRBV7-2 with TRBJ1-5, with 8 nucleotides matching TRBD1. The CDR3 length is 15 residues. Germline CDR1 and CDR2: SGHTA and FQGNSA. V lost 1 base to trimming and J lost 6 bases; unmatched junction nucleotides: 5. This CDR3 is CASSLGQGASQPQHF. The CDR3 DNA follows: TGTGCCAGCAGCTTAGGGCAGGGGGCTAGTCAGCCCCAGCATTTT.

This clone was picked up one time. This sequence joins TRBV19 and TRBJ1-3; D remains ambiguous. CDR1 is LNHDA and CDR2 is SQIVND in the germline V gene (reference sequence). CDR3 length equals 17 residues. Trimming removed 4 bases from V and 1 base from J, with 17 bases in between. The CDR3 DNA reads as TGTGCCAGTAGTAAGACCCCAGGAAAAGGATCTGGAAACACCATATATTTT. This translates into CASSKTPGKGSGNTIYF.

This clone occurred once. The chain recombines TRBV6-4 with TRBJ2-3; 8 bases match TRBD2. Germline assignment: CDR1 MRHNA and CDR2 SNTAGT. The CDR3 has 16 residues. The V and J ends lost 0 bases and 1 base, in that order; junction bases with no gene match: 3. The CDR3 sequence is CASSDSPGGGTDTQYF. The CDR3 DNA sequence: TGTGCCAGCAGTGACTCCCCGGGGGGGGGCACAGATACGCAGTATTTT.

The rearrangement uses TRBV19 and TRBJ2-7, with D possibly matching TRBD1 (5 bases). The CDR3 length is 14 residues. V was shortened by 0 bases and J by 2 bases, with 8 bases between the two germline ends. The germline V gene has CDR1 LNHDA and CDR2 SQIVND (reference sequence). CDR3 in DNA: TGTGCCAGTAGTATAGACAGGGCCGCCTACGAGCAGTACTTC. It yields the protein CASSIDRAAYEQYF.

This rearrangement joins TRBV5-1 to TRBJ2-1; D uncertain. CDR1 SGHRS and CDR2 YFSETQ come from the germline V gene. The CDR3 runs to 14 residues. V lost 0 bases to trimming and J lost 1 base, with 5 bases between them. The CDR3 protein is CASSLGNSYNEQFF. In nucleotides, the CDR3 is TGCGCCAGCAGCTTGGGGAATTCCTACAATGAGCAGTTCTTC.

V and J are TRBV28 and TRBJ2-7; no definite D call. V lost 7 bases, J lost 4 bases, and 17 bases lay in between. CDR3 length: 14 residues. Germline lookup yields CDR1 MDHEN and CDR2 SYDVKM. CDR3 in DNA: TGTGCCAGCACCGAACTCGTCGGTTGGTACGAGCAGTACTTC. The encoded protein is CASTELVGWYEQYF.